The 17 T cell receptor beta chains listed next were all sequenced from one sample in a study of Tregs in tolerant kidney transplant recipients. The method was immunoSEQ multiplex PCR; TCRdb's version includes in-frame clones alone and lacks a portion of them. This sample carries just under 65,000 clones, 95% to 98% of them seen once, and the ten largest clones take around 0.34%. Here the sequenced sample was Tregs from blood, taken before the transplant. The receptors stem from a human donor who received a combined kidney and bone marrow transplant.

The J gene is TRBJ1-1, the V gene TRBV4-1; D not certain. V lost 1 base, J lost 3 bases, and 6 bases lay in between. This CDR3 spans 13 amino acids. CDR1 is MGHRA and CDR2 is YSYEKL in the germline V gene. Here the CDR3 reads CASSQGLYTEAFF. In DNA form, the CDR3 reads TGCGCCAGCAGCCAAGGACTTTACACTGAAGCTTTCTTT.

V gene TRBV15 combines with J gene TRBJ1-3, with D unclear. This CDR3 spans 15 amino acids. Per germline, CDR1 LNHNV and CDR2 YYDKDF (reference sequence). Trimming removed 1 base at V and 0 bases at J, with 7 bases between. The CDR3 coding sequence is TGTGCCACCAGCAGAGGAGGGATCTCTGGAAACACCATATATTTT. This encodes CATSRGGISGNTIYF.

The chain uses TRBV7-2 and TRBJ1-2; 7 bases are shared with TRBD1. V shed 5 bases, J shed 2 bases, and the junction held 5 bases outside the gene matches. The germline V gene has CDR1 SGHTA and CDR2 FQGNSA. The CDR3 is 14 amino acids. The CDR3 nucleotides read TGTGCCAGCAGCCCCGACAGGGCAAACTATGGCTACACCTTC. It yields the protein CASSPDRANYGYTF.

The rearrangement links TRBV7-2 to TRBJ2-4; D uncertain. The V end was cut by 2 bases, the J end by 8 bases, with 13 bases between. The germline V gene encodes CDR1 SGHTA and CDR2 FQGNSA. This CDR3 is 14 amino acids long. This chain's CDR3 is CASSLSVSEDIQYF. The CDR3 DNA reads TGTGCCAGCAGCTTATCGGTCTCAGAGGACATTCAGTACTTC.

The chain combines TRBV7-3 with TRBJ2-2; 16 nucleotides match TRBD2. The CDR3 runs to 20 residues. The junction had 13 bases not matched to a gene; V was cut back by 4 bases and J by 5 bases. CDR1 and CDR2 from the germline V gene are SGHTA and FQGTGA. The CDR3 spells CASSYHPGLAGGPRTGELFF. The DNA of the CDR3 is TGTGCCAGCAGCTACCACCCGGGACTAGCGGGAGGGCCTAGGACCGGGGAGCTGTTTTTT.

The chain has TRBV5-8 and TRBJ2-7, with 8 bases identical to TRBD2. With V trimmed by 1 base and J by 8 bases, 17 bases remained unmatched. Germline CDR1 is SGHTS and CDR2 is YDEGEE. This CDR3 has 17 residues. The CDR3 protein is CASSLRFGRDSGRKQYF. DNA of the CDR3: TGTGCCAGCAGCTTGCGATTCGGGAGGGACTCCGGTCGCAAGCAGTACTTC.

The chain joins TRBV18 to TRBJ1-1, with TRBD1 as a possible D gene (5 bases). Germline V gene lookup returns CDR1 KGHSH and CDR2 LQKENI. This CDR3 region has 13 residues. V was trimmed by 3 bases and J by 1 base, leaving 6 bases between them. This CDR3 reads CASSPTGNTEAFF. The CDR3 DNA follows: TGTGCCAGCTCACCTACAGGGAACACTGAAGCTTTCTTT.

The V call is TRBV30, the J call TRBJ1-2; tentatively, D is TRBD1 (5 bases). Deletions cut 1 base from V and 3 bases from J, with 15 bases between. In germline, CDR1 is GTSNPN, CDR2 SVGIG (reference sequence). The CDR3 totals 15 residues. The CDR3 bases are TGTGCCTGGAGTGGGCTCGGGGGGGAGTACTATGGCTACACCTTC. It codes for CAWSGLGGEYYGYTF.

The chain employs TRBV28 and TRBJ1-6, with 8 nucleotides matching TRBD1. This CDR3 has 17 amino acids. Trimming at V came to 8 bases and at J to 3 bases, leaving 12 bases not matched to a gene. The germline V gene encodes CDR1 MDHEN and CDR2 SYDVKM. CDR3 coding DNA: TGTGCCAGCCGTCCCGGGACAGGAGGCCTCTATAATTCACCCCTCCACTTT. Its protein product is CASRPGTGGLYNSPLHF.

This clone came up once. V and J are TRBV27 and TRBJ1-2, with D possibly matching TRBD1 (6 bases). V was cut by 6 bases and J by 6 bases, with 11 bases left in between. CDR1 and CDR2 (germline): MNHEY, SMNVEV (reference sequence). The CDR3 is 12 amino acids. CDR3 coding DNA: TGTGCCAGCAGCAAGACAGGTCATGGCTACACCTTC. Residues: CASSKTGHGYTF.

The V call is TRBV7-2, the J call TRBJ1-5; D might be TRBD1 (5 bases). V was cut by 5 bases and J by 3 bases, with 17 bases left in between. This CDR3 spans 16 amino acids. Germline CDR1 and CDR2: SGHTA and FQGNSA. The CDR3 DNA is TGTGCCAGCAGCGAGGACGGGGGGGGGATCAATCAGCCCCAGCATTTT. Its translation is CASSEDGGGINQPQHF.

The rearrangement uses TRBV15 and TRBJ1-2, with a tentative D call TRBD1 (5 bases). The CDR3 is 15 residues long. Trimming removed 1 base at V and 14 bases at J, with 23 bases between. Germline V lookup: CDR1 LNHNV, CDR2 YYDKDF (reference sequence). For the CDR3, the DNA is TGTGCCACCAGCAGAGTTTTGGGGCCCCTTACGTCTTGGACCTTC. Translated: CATSRVLGPLTSWTF.

The chain is built from TRBV19 and TRBJ2-7; 11 bases fit TRBD2. V trimming: 5 bases; J trimming: 0 bases; junction bases outside the gene matches: 3. Germline loops: CDR1 LNHDA, CDR2 SQIVND (reference sequence). The CDR3 contains 15 residues. Here the CDR3 DNA reads TGTGCCAGTAGTCTTACTAGCGGGAGCTCCTACGAGCAGTACTTC. Residues: CASSLTSGSSYEQYF.

This chain connects TRBV9 to TRBJ1-1; D possibly corresponds to TRBD1 (5 bases). Trimming took 6 bases from V and 4 from J, leaving 13 bases between them. CDR3 length: 13 residues. Germline V lookup: CDR1 SGDLS, CDR2 YYNGEE. CDR3 loop: CASNKAGVTEAFF. In DNA, the CDR3 is TGTGCCAGCAACAAGGCGGGGGTCACTGAAGCTTTCTTT.

The chain has TRBV27 and TRBJ1-4, with D perhaps TRBD1 (6 bases). The germline V gene has CDR1 MNHEY and CDR2 SMNVEV (reference sequence). Trimming removed 2 bases at V and 11 bases at J, with 9 bases between. This CDR3 has 12 residues. CDR3 loop: CASSLNREKLFF. CDR3 nucleotide sequence: TGTGCCAGCAGTTTAAACAGGGAGAAACTGTTTTTT.

The chain has TRBV19 and TRBJ1-2; TRBD1 might be the D (5 bases). From germline, CDR1 is LNHDA and CDR2 SQIVND (reference sequence). This CDR3 is built from 14 residues. V lost 2 bases, J lost 3 bases, and 10 bases lay in between. CDR3 loop: CASSIRTGDYGYTF. The CDR3 bases are TGTGCCAGTAGTATAAGGACGGGGGACTATGGCTACACCTTC.

The chain carries TRBV18 and TRBJ2-2; TRBD1 is a possible D gene (5 bases). This CDR3 is built from 16 residues. Germline V gene lookup returns CDR1 KGHSH and CDR2 LQKENI. V shed 0 bases and J shed 5 bases, with 13 bases lying between them. The CDR3 DNA reads TGTGCCAGCTCACCACCGGGCAGGGTCGGTACCGGGGAGCTGTTTTTT. The encoded protein is CASSPPGRVGTGELFF.